These 32 T cell receptor beta chains share one sample of origin, sequenced in a study of cytomegalovirus exposure and HLA in healthy donors. The PCR had 60 Vbeta and 13 Jbeta primers. Repertoires were generated with immunoSEQ multiplex PCR, while TCRdb's copy carries only in-frame clones and drops some. There are about 110,000 clones in the sample; 76% occur only once, and about an eighth lies in the top ten. Sample: PBMCs. These receptors were taken from a man aged 30 to 39 in good health and CMV-seropositive.

V is TRBV13 and J is TRBJ2-7; D is possibly TRBD2 (11 bases). CDR1 is PRHDT and CDR2 is FYEKMQ in the germline V gene (reference sequence). V was cut by 4 bases and J by 3 bases, with 28 bases left in between. The CDR3 covers 19 residues. The CDR3 is CASSSRTGGIAGGLYEQYF. DNA for the CDR3: TGTGCCAGCAGCTCTCGGACAGGGGGGATAGCGGGGGGGCTCTACGAGCAGTACTTC.

This chain joins TRBV6-1 and TRBJ1-5; unclear D gene. Trimming pared 2 bases from V and 5 bases from J, leaving 10 bases between. Germline CDR1 reads MNHNS; CDR2 reads SASEGT. There are 14 residues in the CDR3. The CDR3 here is CASSESRGDQPQHF. The CDR3 DNA follows: TGTGCCAGCAGTGAATCCCGGGGTGATCAGCCCCAGCATTTT.

The chain has TRBV19 and TRBJ1-6, with D tentatively TRBD1 (6 bases). V gave up 3 bases and J gave up 6 bases, with 9 bases separating them. The V gene's germline CDR1 is LNHDA and CDR2 SQIVND (reference sequence). CDR3 length: 14 amino acids. For the CDR3, the DNA is TGTGCCAGTAGTATGGGGGCCAGTAATTCACCCCTCCACTTT. The encoded protein is CASSMGASNSPLHF.

The chain joins TRBV5-5 to TRBJ2-7; 10 bases line up with TRBD1. The V gene's germline CDR1 is SGHKS and CDR2 YYEKEE (reference sequence). The length of the CDR3 is 16 residues. J was trimmed by 2 bases and V by 4 bases; bases with no gene match: 9. The CDR3 protein is CASSPGSGTGAYEQYF. In nucleotides, the CDR3 is TGTGCCAGCAGCCCAGGAAGCGGGACAGGGGCCTACGAGCAGTACTTC.

The chain carries TRBV19 and TRBJ1-1; D unclear. Per the germline V gene, CDR1 is LNHDA and CDR2 is SQIVND (reference sequence). V gave up 2 bases and J gave up 8 bases, with 15 bases separating them. The CDR3 contains 14 residues. CDR3 residues: CASSINPGGAEAFF. CDR3 nucleotide sequence: TGTGCCAGTAGTATAAACCCAGGTGGCGCGGAAGCTTTCTTT.

This chain joins TRBV6-5 and TRBJ2-1; possible D gene TRBD1, 5 bases. The CDR3 is made up of 12 amino acids. Germline V gene sequence: CDR1 MNHEY, CDR2 SVGAGI. V gave up 6 bases and J gave up 7 bases, with 10 bases separating them. The CDR3 is CASSWGPNEQFF. CDR3 nucleotide sequence: TGTGCCAGCAGCTGGGGCCCGAATGAGCAGTTCTTC.

The chain couples TRBV4-3 to TRBJ2-1, with a tentative D call TRBD2 (6 bases). V lost 0 bases and J 7 bases, leaving 13 bases between the germline ends. Germline V gene sequence: CDR1 LGHNA, CDR2 YSLEER. The CDR3 is 15 amino acids. The CDR3 sequence: CASSQDSAGTNEQFF. CDR3 sequence (DNA): TGCGCCAGCAGCCAAGATTCGGCAGGGACTAATGAGCAGTTCTTC.

The chain recombines TRBV9 with TRBJ2-2; D is uncertain. The CDR3 is made up of 16 amino acids. Germline values: CDR1 SGDLS, CDR2 YYNGEE. The V gene lost 4 bases and the J gene lost 0 bases, with 13 bases spanning the gap. This chain's CDR3 is CASSPAATTNTGELFF. The CDR3 DNA follows: TGTGCCAGCAGCCCCGCTGCGACAACGAACACCGGGGAGCTGTTTTTT.

This clone was picked up a small number of times. J is TRBJ2-6 and V is TRBV13, with D uncertain. From germline, CDR1 is PRHDT and CDR2 FYEKMQ (reference sequence). V was cut by 2 bases and J by 10 bases, with 12 bases left in between. CDR3 length equals 14 residues. The CDR3 here is CASSLWAPTNVLTF. CDR3 nucleotides: TGTGCCAGCAGCTTATGGGCCCCGACGAACGTCCTGACTTTC.

This chain connects TRBV7-9 to TRBJ2-1; 9 bases match TRBD2. The CDR3 runs 15 residues. V lost 1 base and J lost 8; bases outside the gene matches: 6. Germline V gives CDR1 SEHNR, CDR2 FQNEAQ (reference sequence). CDR3 DNA sequence: TGTGCCAGCAGCTTAGGAAGCGGGGGGCGGTATGAGCAGTTCTTC. It yields the protein CASSLGSGGRYEQFF. The entire variable domain, with the rest obtained from reference TRBV7-9 and TRBJ2-1, is as follows: DTGVSQNPRHKITKRGQNVTFRCDPISEHNRLYWYRQTLGQGPEFLTYFQNEAQLEKSRLLSDRFSAERPKGSFSTLEIQRTEQGDSAMYLCASSLGSGGRYEQFFGPGTRLTVL.

V and J are TRBV7-2 and TRBJ1-5; no definite D call. The CDR3 is 15 amino acids. Germline lookup yields CDR1 SGHTA and CDR2 FQGNSA. The ends were cut back, 6 bases at V and 2 bases at J, with 14 bases in the middle. The CDR3 DNA is TGTGCCAGCAGTCGCGCGGGGAGCGGCAATCAGCCCCAGCATTTT. Translating gives CASSRAGSGNQPQHF.

The sample holds one count of this clone. The V and J genes are TRBV5-6 and TRBJ2-1; 7 bases align to TRBD1. The CDR3 extends over 16 amino acids. In germline, CDR1 is SGHDT, CDR2 YYEEEE. The ends lost 3 bases at V and 0 bases at J; junction bases unmatched: 6. The CDR3 reads CASSSGQRSSYNEQFF. CDR3 in DNA: TGTGCCAGCAGCTCGGGACAGCGAAGCTCCTACAATGAGCAGTTCTTC.

V is TRBV10-2 and J is TRBJ2-2, with 8 bases identical to TRBD2. J lost 3 bases, V lost 1 base, and 4 bases had no gene match. The CDR3 runs to 16 residues. CDR1 and CDR2 from the germline V gene are WSHSY and SAAADI. CDR3 protein: CASSEFGGGYTGELFF. In DNA form, the CDR3 reads TGCGCCAGCAGTGAGTTCGGCGGGGGGTACACCGGGGAGCTGTTTTTT.

The V call is TRBV7-7, the J call TRBJ2-1; 10 bases line up with TRBD2. The CDR3 covers 15 residues. With V trimmed by 4 bases and J by 4 bases, 4 bases remained unmatched. Per the germline V gene, CDR1 is SSHAT and CDR2 is FNYEAQ (reference sequence). The CDR3 DNA reads TGTGCCAGCAGCTCGACTAGCGGGCGGTACAATGAGCAGTTCTTC. Translating gives CASSSTSGRYNEQFF. Full variable domain (outside the CDR3, taken from reference TRBV7-7 and TRBJ2-1): GAGVSQSPRYKVTKRGQDVTLRCDPISSHATLYWYQQALGQGPEFLTYFNYEAQPDKSGLPSDRFSAERPEGSISTLTIQRTEQRDSAMYRCASSSTSGRYNEQFFGPGTRLTVL.

The chain links TRBV11-2 to TRBJ1-6; tentative D call: TRBD1 (6 bases). V was shortened by 2 bases and J by 7 bases, with 12 bases between the two germline ends. Germline CDR1 reads SGHAT; CDR2 reads FQNNGV. The CDR3 is 15 amino acids. CDR3 sequence: CASSLLDRLNSPLHF. The CDR3 coding sequence is TGTGCCAGCAGCTTACTTGACAGGTTGAATTCACCCCTCCACTTT.

The chain joins TRBV4-1 to TRBJ2-7, with 12 bases that match TRBD1. The CDR3 has 17 residues. CDR1 MGHRA and CDR2 YSYEKL come from the germline V gene. The ends lost 0 bases at V and 3 bases at J; junction bases unmatched: 6. CDR3 coding DNA: TGCGCCAGCAGCCAAGACCCGGGACAGGGGGCGGGCTACGAGCAGTACTTC. This encodes CASSQDPGQGAGYEQYF.

Comments on this clone: Its ends do not fully match the called genes, so a read error is possible. The chain has TRBV14 and TRBJ1-2; TRBD1 matches at 8 bases. The CDR3 has 13 amino acids. CDR1 is SGHDN, CDR2 FVKESK, per germline. Written as DNA, the CDR3 is TGTGTCAGCAGCCACCCGGGACAGGTGGGCTACACCTTC. It specifies CVSSHPGQVGYTF. Full variable domain (missing parts from reference TRBV14 and TRBJ1-2): EAGVTQFPSHSVIEKGQTVTLRCDPISGHDNLYWYRRVMGKEIKFLLHFVKESKQDESGMPNNRFLAERTGGTYSTLKVQPAELEDSGVYFCVSSHPGQVGYTFGSGTRLTVV.

About this clone itself: Other nucleotide sequences from this sample produce the same CDR3. This chain uses TRBV27 with TRBJ1-2; D gene unclear. There are 14 residues in the CDR3. CDR1 and CDR2 from the germline V gene are MNHEY and SMNVEV (reference sequence). This CDR3 is CASLRPGTNYGYTF. In DNA, the CDR3 is TGTGCTAGCCTGCGACCAGGAACTAACTATGGCTACACCTTC.

Worth noting for this clone: Relative to the germline gene, one junction end is altered; a read error may explain this. The rearrangement joins TRBV4-1 to TRBJ1-2; a weak D match, TRBD1 (5 bases). The CDR3 has 15 residues. The germline V gene has CDR1 MGHRA and CDR2 YSYEKL. The CDR3 loop is CASSQDIGRDYAYTF. CDR3 coding DNA: TGCGCCAGCAGCCAAGATATTGGCAGGGACTATGCCTACACCTTC.

The J gene is TRBJ2-5, the V gene TRBV5-1; the match to TRBD1 covers 7 bases. The DNA end favors TRBJ2-7, so the J call may be wrong. CDR1 and CDR2 (germline): SGHRS, YFSETQ. The CDR3 loop spans 14 amino acids. The CDR3 protein is CASSLVTGSYEQYF. The CDR3 DNA is TGCGCCAGCAGCTTAGTGACAGGGAGCTACGAGCAGTACTTC.

This chain connects TRBV9 to TRBJ2-5; TRBD2 matches at 14 bases. Germline CDR1 is SGDLS and CDR2 is YYNGEE. Unmatched junction bases numbered 6, after V lost 4 bases and J lost 1 base. The CDR3 is made up of 17 amino acids. The CDR3 sequence is CASSSGTSGGLQETQYF. Written as DNA, the CDR3 is TGTGCCAGCAGCTCAGGGACTAGCGGGGGACTCCAAGAGACCCAGTACTTC.

As DNA, the CDR3 is TGTGCCAGCACCCCCGTGGGGACTAGCGGCAATGAGCAGTTCTTC. This codes for CASTPVGTSGNEQFF. The V call is TRBV5-6, the J call TRBJ2-1; TRBD2 matches at 11 bases. Per germline, CDR1 SGHDT and CDR2 YYEEEE. With V trimmed by 6 bases and J by 6 bases, 8 bases remained unmatched. This CDR3 has 15 amino acids.

The V gene is TRBV6-5, the J gene TRBJ1-3, with a weak D call TRBD1 (6 bases). V was shortened by 7 bases and J by 0 bases, with 10 bases between the two germline ends. The CDR3 extends over 14 amino acids. Per the germline V gene, CDR1 is MNHEY and CDR2 is SVGAGI. CDR3 protein: CASKGVISGNTIYF. The CDR3 nucleotides read TGTGCCAGCAAGGGGGTGATCTCTGGAAACACCATATATTTT.

V gene TRBV11-2 combines with J gene TRBJ2-7; 8 bases agree with TRBD1. Looked up from germline, CDR1 is SGHAT and CDR2 is FQNNGV. The CDR3 has 14 residues. The junction had 7 bases not matched to a gene; V was cut back by 5 bases and J by 4 bases. CDR3 region: CASSAGQGAYEQYF. For the CDR3, the DNA is TGTGCCAGCAGCGCCGGACAGGGCGCATACGAGCAGTACTTC. The full variable domain, completed using reference TRBV11-2 and TRBJ2-7, is EAGVAQSPRYKIIEKRQSVAFWCNPISGHATLYWYQQILGQGPKLLIQFQNNGVVDDSQLPKDRFSAERLKGVDSTLKIQPAKLEDSAVYLCASSAGQGAYEQYFGPGTRLTVT.

The chain couples TRBV9 to TRBJ2-7; the D gene is possibly TRBD2 (6 bases). Deletions cut 3 bases from V and 6 bases from J, with 10 bases between. The germline V gene has CDR1 SGDLS and CDR2 YYNGEE. The CDR3 loop spans 12 amino acids. The CDR3 bases are TGTGCCAGCAGCGCCCTGGGGGGCGAGCAGTACTTC. Protein: CASSALGGEQYF.

The rearrangement links TRBV30 to TRBJ1-1; 7 bases align to TRBD1. V lost 3 bases and J lost 3; bases outside the gene matches: 4. This CDR3 spans 13 amino acids. Germline V gene sequence: CDR1 GTSNPN, CDR2 SVGIG (reference sequence). The CDR3 coding sequence is TGTGCCTGGAGCGAGGACAGGTACACTGAAGCTTTCTTT. Its translation: CAWSEDRYTEAFF.

The chain links TRBV30 to TRBJ1-5; D is unresolved. Germline lookup yields CDR1 GTSNPN and CDR2 SVGIG (reference sequence). Trimming stripped 0 bases from V and 3 bases from J, with 9 bases between. There are 14 residues in the CDR3. The CDR3, as DNA: TGTGCCTGGAGTGTAGAGAGTTACAATCAGCCCCAGCATTTT. Its translation is CAWSVESYNQPQHF.

This clone was detected a few times. CDR3 loop: CASSHRDRGNTGELFF. The CDR3 DNA reads TGTGCCAGCAGCCACCGGGACAGGGGCAACACCGGGGAGCTGTTTTTT. The chain recombines TRBV14 with TRBJ2-2, with 10 positions matching TRBD1. Germline V gives CDR1 SGHDN, CDR2 FVKESK. V gave up 3 bases and J gave up 2 bases; unmatched junction bases: 3. The CDR3 runs 16 residues.

This clone has a handful of counts. V is TRBV11-1 and J is TRBJ2-5; 9 positions agree with TRBD1. The CDR3 contains 16 residues. Per the germline V gene, CDR1 is SGHAT and CDR2 is FQDESV (reference sequence). The J segment lost 5 bases and the V segment lost 4 bases, leaving 11 bases of the junction unmatched. The CDR3 here is CASSSPWDRAGETQYF. CDR3 coding DNA: TGTGCCAGCAGCTCCCCATGGGACAGGGCAGGGGAGACCCAGTACTTC.

The chain couples TRBV6-5 to TRBJ2-3; 7 bases are shared with TRBD2. The germline CDR1 and CDR2 sequences are MNHEY and SVGAGI. The trim removed 8 bases at V and 3 bases at J, leaving 11 bases unmatched. The CDR3 runs 15 residues. The CDR3 sequence is CASRKSGDVTDTQYF. The CDR3 DNA sequence: TGTGCCAGCCGAAAGAGCGGGGATGTGACAGATACGCAGTATTTT.

The rearrangement uses TRBV5-8 and TRBJ2-1, with D possibly TRBD2 on 7 matching bases. The CDR3 runs to 16 residues. The V end was cut by 3 bases, the J end by 7 bases, with 20 bases between. Germline V lookup: CDR1 SGHTS, CDR2 YDEGEE. CDR3 sequence: CASSSGGSGEWNEQFF. CDR3 nucleotides: TGTGCCAGCAGCTCGGGGGGCAGCGGGGAATGGAATGAGCAGTTCTTC. Variable domain in full (rest from reference TRBV5-8 and TRBJ2-1): EAGVTQSPTHLIKTRGQQATLRCSPISGHTSVYWYQQALGLGLQFLLWYDEGEERNRGNFPPRFSGRQFPNYSSELNVNALELEDSALYLCASSSGGSGEWNEQFFGPGTRLTVL.

The rearrangement uses TRBV18 and TRBJ2-1; possibly TRBD2 for D (5 bases). V dropped 1 base and J dropped 7 bases, with 11 bases sitting between them. This CDR3 comprises 14 residues. CDR1 KGHSH and CDR2 LQKENI come from the germline V gene. CDR3 bases: TGTGCCAGCTCACCACTTAATGGGGAGAATGAGCAGTTCTTC. Protein product: CASSPLNGENEQFF.